This is a list of T cell receptor beta chains from one sample in a study of blood T cell repertoires in COVID-19. TCRdb keeps only in-frame clones here, not all; method: immunoSEQ multiplex PCR. The sample has under 250,000 clones; 80% to 90% are singletons. The sequenced material came from peripheral blood. Receptor source: a woman aged 55-70 years who had recovered from COVID-19. CDR3s include the opening cysteine and the closing phenylalanine or tryptophan. Each record gives: clone size, D gene, J gene, V gene, CDR3 length, CDR3 protein, CDR3 DNA. The D gene is left open where the match is weak. Where a row states a size, it is once, few, many or the class of an expanded clone; other rows omit it.

. | TRBD1 | TRBJ1-6 | TRBV3-1/TRBV3-2 | 14 | CASSPDRVISPLHF | TGTGCCAGCAGCCCGGACAGGGTGATTTCACCCCTCCACTTT
. | TRBD2 | TRBJ2-5 | TRBV27 | 15 | CASSLLAGGPGTQYF | TGTGCCAGCAGTTTACTTGCGGGGGGGCCCGGGACCCAGTACTTC
. | TRBD1 | TRBJ1-1 | TRBV5-4 | 13 | CAAQGWTGTEAFF | TGTGCCGCACAGGGTTGGACAGGGACTGAAGCTTTCTTT
. | TRBD1 | TRBJ1-5 | TRBV6-6 | 13 | CGVRQGGNQPQHF | TGTGGGGTGAGACAGGGAGGCAATCAGCCCCAGCATTTT
. | TRBD1 | TRBJ2-3 | TRBV7-9 | 16 | CASSLMGQGPTDTQYF | TGTGCCAGCAGCTTAATGGGACAGGGACCCACAGATACGCAGTATTTT
. | . | TRBJ1-2 | TRBV28 | 11 | CASSGSRGYTF | TGTGCCAGCAGCGGGTCGAGGGGCTACACCTTC
. | . | TRBJ1-1 | TRBV5-1 | 14 | CASSLSGGDTEAFF | TGCGCCAGCAGCCTAAGTGGGGGCGACACTGAAGCTTTCTTT
. | . | TRBJ1-2 | TRBV29-1 | 10 | CSVEQGGYTF | TGCAGCGTTGAACAGGGTGGCTACACCTTC
. | . | TRBJ1-1 | TRBV3-1/TRBV3-2 | 13 | CASSNPEGTEAFF | TGTGCCAGCAGTAACCCGGAGGGTACTGAAGCTTTCTTT
. | TRBD1 | TRBJ2-1 | TRBV5-1 | 15 | CASSLGQGMADEQFF | TGCGCCAGCAGCTTGGGACAGGGGATGGCCGATGAGCAGTTCTTC
. | TRBD2 | TRBJ2-3 | TRBV5-1 | 17 | CASSTSGLAGRVDTQYF | TGCGCCAGCAGCACCTCGGGACTAGCGGGCCGTGTGGATACGCAGTATTTT
few | . | TRBJ1-5 | TRBV10-3 | 15 | CAISTGSVGNQPQHF | TGTGCCATCAGTACAGGGTCTGTGGGCAATCAGCCCCAGCATTTT
. | . | TRBJ2-7 | TRBV7-2 | 13 | CASSPRTFYEQYF | TGTGCCAGCAGCCCTAGGACATTCTACGAGCAGTACTTC
few | . | TRBJ2-1 | TRBV6-1 | 13 | CASSDSFYNEQFF | TGTGCCAGCAGTGATAGTTTCTACAATGAGCAGTTCTTC
once | . | TRBJ2-7 | TRBV7-8 | 13 | CASSLGDGGEQYF | TGTGCCAGCAGCTTAGGAGACGGCGGAGAGCAGTACTTC
. | TRBD1 | TRBJ2-1 | TRBV11-3 | 13 | CASSLDHGQGQFF | TGTGCCAGCAGCTTAGATCATGGACAGGGCCAGTTCTTC
once | TRBD1 | TRBJ1-2 | TRBV12-3/TRBV12-4 | 13 | CASSSSTGNGYTF | TGTGCCAGCAGTTCCTCGACAGGGAATGGCTACACCTTC
. | TRBD1 | TRBJ2-3 | TRBV29-1 | 15 | CSVEDVGTGSDTQYF | TGCAGCGTTGAAGACGTAGGGACAGGGTCAGATACGCAGTATTTT
. | TRBD2 | TRBJ2-1 | TRBV19 | 15 | CASNRLAGGRNEQFF | TGTGCCAGTAATAGACTAGCGGGGGGAAGGAATGAGCAGTTCTTC
. | TRBD1 | TRBJ2-1 | TRBV28 | 15 | CASSMGQGSYNEQFF | TGTGCCAGCAGTATGGGACAGGGCTCGTACAATGAGCAGTTCTTC
. | . | TRBJ1-1 | TRBV5-1 | 14 | CASSFRDMNTEAFF | TGCGCCAGCAGCTTCCGGGACATGAACACTGAAGCTTTCTTT
. | TRBD2 | TRBJ2-3 | TRBV7-3 | 16 | CASSSGLASNTDTQYF | TGTGCCAGCAGCTCGGGACTAGCGTCTAACACAGATACGCAGTATTTT
few | . | TRBJ1-1 | TRBV3-1/TRBV3-2 | 14 | CASSVLQGNTEAFF | TGTGCCAGTTCGGTATTACAGGGGAACACTGAAGCTTTCTTT
. | . | TRBJ1-2 | TRBV15 | 14 | CATSREGGAYGYTF | TGTGCCACCAGCAGAGAGGGCGGGGCCTATGGCTACACCTTC
. | . | TRBJ1-1 | TRBV6-6 | 14 | CASSSEGVTAEAFF | TGTGCCAGCAGTTCCGAAGGGGTAACGGCTGAAGCTTTCTTT
. | . | TRBJ2-3 | TRBV7-9 | 14 | CASTLEGVSDTQYF | TGTGCCAGCACCCTAGAGGGGGTATCAGATACGCAGTATTTT
. | . | TRBJ1-3 | TRBV6-6 | 16 | CASSYSVSNSGNTIYF | TGTGCCAGCAGTTACTCGGTCAGTAACTCTGGAAACACCATATATTTT
. | . | TRBJ2-7 | TRBV7-6 | 16 | CASSDRTVGSLYEQYF | TGTGCCAGCAGCGACCGGACAGTCGGATCCCTTTACGAGCAGTACTTC
. | . | TRBJ1-4 | TRBV15 | 16 | CATSRDWGGQREKLFF | TGTGCCACCAGCAGAGATTGGGGGGGCCAAAGGGAAAAACTGTTTTTT
. | . | TRBJ2-3 | TRBV5-8 | 15 | CASSLGESSTDTQYF | TGTGCCAGCAGCTTAGGAGAGTCTAGCACAGATACGCAGTATTTT
. | TRBD1 | TRBJ2-3 | TRBV29-1 | 14 | CSVGQGASFDTQYF | TGCAGCGTTGGACAGGGGGCGAGCTTCGATACGCAGTATTTT
. | . | TRBJ1-1 | TRBV7-2 | 16 | CASSLAPRQTNTEAFF | TGTGCCAGCAGCTTAGCGCCCCGACAGACGAACACTGAAGCTTTCTTT
. | TRBD2 | TRBJ2-1 | TRBV19 | 17 | CASSALLGGSSYNEQFF | TGTGCCAGTAGCGCCCTACTCGGGGGGAGCTCCTACAATGAGCAGTTCTTC
. | . | TRBJ2-5 | TRBV11-2 | 16 | CASSPSVTSRQETQYF | TGTGCCAGCAGCCCATCGGTCACTAGCCGCCAAGAGACCCAGTACTTC
. | . | TRBJ1-2 | TRBV30 | 11 | CAWAGNYGYTF | TGTGCCTGGGCGGGGAACTATGGCTACACCTTC
. | . | TRBJ1-3 | TRBV9 | 14 | CASSVVGQGNTIYF | TGTGCCAGCAGCGTGGTGGGGCAGGGAAACACCATATATTTT
. | TRBD1 | TRBJ1-1 | TRBV2 | 14 | CARMRGRGDTEAFF | TGTGCCAGGATGAGGGGCAGGGGGGACACTGAAGCTTTCTTT
once | . | TRBJ1-2 | TRBV6-5 | 13 | CASTNRGNYGYTF | TGTGCCAGCACGAATCGGGGAAACTATGGCTACACCTTC
. | . | TRBJ1-4 | TRBV7-9 | 14 | CASSRREGREKLFF | TGTGCCAGCAGCCGAAGGGAGGGAAGGGAAAAACTGTTTTTT
. | . | TRBJ1-1 | TRBV10-3 | 12 | CAISSRDTEAFF | TGTGCCATCAGTAGCCGCGACACTGAAGCTTTCTTT
. | . | TRBJ1-2 | TRBV27 | 14 | CASSFYSTPGGYTF | TGTGCCAGCAGTTTCTACTCAACCCCAGGGGGCTACACCTTC
. | . | TRBJ1-5 | TRBV6-6 | 16 | CASRQETGRYNQPQHF | TGTGCCAGCAGACAAGAGACCGGGAGATACAATCAGCCCCAGCATTTT
. | . | TRBJ1-2 | TRBV7-8 | 15 | CASSLARLRGAGYTF | TGTGCCAGCAGCTTAGCTAGACTCAGGGGTGCTGGCTACACCTTC
. | . | TRBJ1-2 | TRBV29-1 | 14 | CSVEDHRVPAGYTF | TGCAGCGTTGAGGACCACAGGGTCCCCGCTGGCTACACCTTC